The entry below gives a single T cell receptor (beta chain) sequence along with its context. The data belong to a study of T cells in localized non-small cell lung cancer. Libraries were prepared by immunoSEQ multiplex PCR; TCRdb keeps only in-frame clonotypes and omits some of them. Here the sample spans tens of thousands of clones, roughly four fifths being singletons. The sequences come from PBMCs, collected before any cancer treatment. This TCR was recovered from a man aged 40-75 years with stage II lung adenocarcinoma.

The CDR3 DNA follows: TGCGCCAGCAGTCAGGACACGGTCCTTAAGCAGTACTTC. This translates into CASSQDTVLKQYF. V usage is TRBV10-2 and J usage is TRBJ2-7; tentatively, D is TRBD1 (5 bases). The CDR3 runs to 13 residues. Germline lookup yields CDR1 WSHSY and CDR2 SAAADI. V was trimmed by 5 bases and J by 8 bases, leaving 16 bases between them.